The entry that follows covers one TCR beta chain sequence. Its target is not known. These data originate in a study of identical twins. Every sampled donor was Caucasian and healthy. The CDR3 spans 16 residues. Trimming left V 0 bases short and J 0 bases short, with 9 bases between. Germline V lookup: CDR1 SGDLS, CDR2 YYNGEE. Findings and caveats of the study: There was an excess of low generation probability in the out-of-frame alpha sequences that twins shared.

A single record per CDR3 protein comes from TCRdb applying MiXCR to the 5' RACE reads. The table lists a few hundred thousand distinct CDR3 sequences, approximately 13% of them singletons. These data are also associated with another study on yellow fever vaccine responses in identical twins.

The V call is TRBV9, the J call TRBJ2-2; tentatively, D is TRBD2 (5 bases). What was sequenced was CD8+ T cells sorted from blood. The sequence derives from a woman aged 18 to 35 in good health. As DNA, the CDR3 is TGTGCCAGCAGCGTAGTTCGGGGAGCGAACACCGGGGAGCTGTTTTTT. Translated, it gives CASSVVRGANTGELFF.